These 26 T cell receptor beta chains share one sample of origin, sequenced in a study of cytomegalovirus exposure and HLA in healthy donors. It was with 60 Vbeta and 13 Jbeta primers that the PCR ran. TCRdb keeps only in-frame clones here, not all; method: immunoSEQ multiplex PCR. The sample records around 160,000 clones, approximately 79% being singletons. The sequencing input was PBMCs. These receptors originate from a man between 50 and 59 years old in good health and CMV-seropositive.

V usage is TRBV19 and J usage is TRBJ1-2; TRBD1 matches 11 bases. Germline lookup yields CDR1 LNHDA and CDR2 SQIVND (reference sequence). The ends lost 1 base at V and 0 bases at J; junction bases unmatched: 10. The CDR3 spans 19 residues. The CDR3 reads CASSIVGTGGLQANYGYTF. The CDR3 nucleotides read TGTGCCAGTAGTATAGTAGGGACAGGGGGACTCCAAGCTAACTATGGCTACACCTTC.

A remark on this clone: This specimen includes other DNA sequences encoding the same CDR3. Here the CDR3 reads CSVTGGYEQYF. As DNA, the CDR3 is TGCAGCGTTACAGGGGGCTACGAGCAGTACTTC. The chain joins TRBV29-1 to TRBJ2-7; 8 bases are shared with TRBD1. The CDR3 consists of 11 residues. The junction had 0 bases not matched to a gene; V was cut back by 5 bases and J by 3 bases. Germline V gene data show CDR1 as SQVTM and CDR2 as ANQGSEA.

The table lists this clone with a few counts. The genes are TRBV10-1 and TRBJ1-2; D is unresolved. The CDR3 length is 15 residues. Germline assignment: CDR1 WNHNN and CDR2 SYGVQD (reference sequence). The V gene lost 0 bases and the J gene lost 8 bases, with 16 bases spanning the gap. The CDR3 DNA is TGCGCCAGCAGTGAGTCGAAGGCCCGATGGAGGGGCTACACCTTC. Translated: CASSESKARWRGYTF.

This clone appeared a few times. The J gene is TRBJ2-7, the V gene TRBV7-2, with 8 bases that match TRBD1. Germline-derived CDR1 and CDR2 are SGHTA and FQGNSA. The junction had 12 bases not matched to a gene; V was cut back by 5 bases and J by 6 bases. The CDR3 spans 15 residues. The CDR3 coding sequence is TGTGCCAGCAGCCAGACAGGGGTTGGTTCCCGCGAGCAGTACTTC. The encoded protein is CASSQTGVGSREQYF.

This clone was observed a handful of times. This chain uses TRBV7-9 with TRBJ2-7; perhaps TRBD2 as D (5 bases). The CDR3 covers 14 residues. Germline V gene sequence: CDR1 SEHNR, CDR2 FQNEAQ (reference sequence). V lost 5 bases, J lost 3 bases, and 14 bases lay in between. CDR3 coding DNA: TGTGCCAGCAGCCTGGGCAGCGGAGACTACGAGCAGTACGTC. Translated, it gives CASSLGSGDYEQYV.

This clone was observed once. This likely comes from a read error, as the CDR3 has no conserved phenylalanine or tryptophan at its end. The chain is built from TRBV30 and TRBJ2-7; D gene ambiguous. Trimming pared 4 bases from V and 2 bases from J, leaving 18 bases between. The CDR3 has 15 amino acids. The V gene's germline CDR1 is GTSNPN and CDR2 SVGIG (reference sequence). Written as DNA, the CDR3 is TGTGCCTGGACAGACTCAAACCTGCGCGCCTACGAGCAGTACCTC. Its protein is CAWTDSNLRAYEQYL.

The chain carries TRBV7-9 and TRBJ1-1; unclear D gene. The germline V gene has CDR1 SEHNR and CDR2 FQNEAQ (reference sequence). The CDR3 is 14 amino acids. V was pared by 2 bases and J by 4 bases, with 11 bases between. Here the CDR3 DNA reads TGTGCCAGCAGCTTACCCCTCGGGGTCACTGAAGCTTTCTTT. This sequence encodes CASSLPLGVTEAFF.

J is TRBJ1-5 and V is TRBV19; 11 positions match TRBD1. Losses at the gene ends were 9 bases for V and 4 bases for J; bases not matched to a gene: 2. Germline assignment: CDR1 LNHDA and CDR2 SQIVND (reference sequence). This CDR3 contains 13 residues. In nucleotides, the CDR3 is TGTGCCAGCGGGACAGGGGGAAATCAGCCCCAGCATTTT. It codes for CASGTGGNQPQHF.

This chain connects TRBV28 to TRBJ1-5; TRBD1 matches 7 bases. The trim removed 6 bases at V and 1 base at J, leaving 6 bases unmatched. The CDR3 sequence is 15 residues long. The germline V gene encodes CDR1 MDHEN and CDR2 SYDVKM. The CDR3 region has the DNA TGTGCCAGCAGCTCTGACAGGGTAAGCAATCAGCCCCAGCATTTT. Translated: CASSSDRVSNQPQHF. The full variable domain, in which reference TRBV28 and TRBJ1-5 provide the parts outside the CDR3, is DVKVTQSSRYLVKRTGEKVFLECVQDMDHENMFWYRQDPGLGLRLIYFSYDVKMKEKGDIPEGYSVSREKKERFSLILESASTNQTSMYLCASSSDRVSNQPQHFGDGTRLSIL.

The chain has TRBV10-2 and TRBJ2-3, with D uncertain. There are 14 residues in the CDR3. Per germline, CDR1 WSHSY and CDR2 SAAADI. V lost 6 bases to trimming and J lost 0 bases, with 10 bases between them. In nucleotides, the CDR3 is TGCGCCAGCAGCGAGACTCGGAGCACAGATACGCAGTATTTT. It specifies CASSETRSTDTQYF.

The chain couples TRBV2 to TRBJ1-6; D is possibly TRBD1 (6 bases). This CDR3 has 16 residues. V gave up 5 bases and J gave up 5 bases, with 16 bases separating them. From germline, CDR1 is SNHLY and CDR2 FYNNEI. CDR3 in amino acids: CASSSRRSGDNSPLHF. The CDR3 DNA reads TGTGCCAGCAGTTCCCGCCGATCAGGGGATAATTCACCCCTCCACTTT.

In this sample, this clone turned up once. J is TRBJ1-1 and V is TRBV28; TRBD1 aligns across 11 bases. CDR3 length equals 16 residues. V lost 5 bases and J lost 5; bases outside the gene matches: 10. The V gene's germline CDR1 is MDHEN and CDR2 SYDVKM. The CDR3 DNA is TGTGCCAGCAGTCTAGGGGGGACAGGGGGAAGGACTGAAGCTTTCTTT. Residues: CASSLGGTGGRTEAFF.

Notes on this clone: The same CDR3 is also encoded by other DNA sequences in this sample. The chain links TRBV28 to TRBJ1-1, with a tentative D call TRBD1 (5 bases). V lost 4 bases, J lost 1 base, and 10 bases lay in between. The CDR3 length is 14 residues. Germline V gene sequence: CDR1 MDHEN, CDR2 SYDVKM. In DNA form, the CDR3 reads TGTGCCAGCAGTTCCGGGCAGGGGAACACTGAAGCTTTCTTT. Its protein product is CASSSGQGNTEAFF.

This chain joins TRBV5-1 and TRBJ2-5; tentative D call: TRBD2 (6 bases). The CDR3 is 15 residues long. The germline CDR1 and CDR2 sequences are SGHRS and YFSETQ. The V gene lost 0 bases and the J gene lost 1 base, with 10 bases spanning the gap. CDR3 sequence: CASSLEGTRQETQYF. Written as DNA, the CDR3 is TGCGCCAGCAGCTTGGAAGGGACTCGCCAAGAGACCCAGTACTTC.

This clone was observed once. The chain uses TRBV7-9 and TRBJ1-4; perhaps TRBD1 as D (5 bases). CDR3 length equals 15 residues. V dropped 5 bases and J dropped 1 base, with 11 bases sitting between them. Germline loops: CDR1 SEHNR, CDR2 FQNEAQ (reference sequence). For the CDR3, the DNA is TGTGCCAGCAGCCCCTCGGGGGGAACTAATGAAAAACTGTTTTTT. This sequence encodes CASSPSGGTNEKLFF.

The chain links TRBV18 to TRBJ1-2, with 7 nucleotides matching TRBD1. The germline gives CDR1 KGHSH, CDR2 LQKENI. The CDR3 runs 13 residues. Trimming at V came to 5 bases and at J to 2 bases, leaving 2 bases not matched to a gene. CDR3 loop: CASSTDRNYGYTF. Written as DNA, the CDR3 is TGTGCCAGCTCAACGGACAGGAACTATGGCTACACCTTC.

There are a few counts of this clone. The J gene is TRBJ2-1, the V gene TRBV5-1; 9 bases are a match to TRBD1. Trimming cost V 6 bases and J 5 bases; bases outside gene matches: 9. The CDR3 runs to 15 residues. CDR1 SGHRS and CDR2 YFSETQ come from the germline V gene. Written as DNA, the CDR3 is TGCGCCAGCACCCACGGGACAGGGAATAACAATGAGCAGTTCTTC. Translation: CASTHGTGNNNEQFF.

The V call is TRBV7-9, the J call TRBJ2-4; D possibly corresponds to TRBD1 (6 bases). Between the trimmed V and J ends, which lost 5 bases and 0 bases, there was a span of 14 bases. The CDR3 has 16 amino acids. CDR1 and CDR2 (germline): SEHNR, FQNEAQ (reference sequence). CDR3 region: CASSPVDSLAKNIQYF. As DNA, the CDR3 is TGTGCCAGCAGCCCGGTGGACAGCTTAGCCAAAAACATTCAGTACTTC.

This clone appeared a single time. The chain employs TRBV6-6 and TRBJ1-2; D may be TRBD1 (6 bases). V lost 7 bases, J lost 2 bases, and 11 bases lay in between. Germline V gene lookup returns CDR1 MNHNY and CDR2 SVGAGI (reference sequence). The CDR3 has 13 residues. The CDR3 DNA reads as TGTGCCAGCAACAGGGACCCGAACTATGGCTACACCTTC. It translates to CASNRDPNYGYTF.

V is TRBV28 and J is TRBJ2-7; TRBD2 matches 8 bases. J was trimmed by 0 bases and V by 3 bases; bases with no gene match: 7. The CDR3 length is 16 residues. Germline lookup yields CDR1 MDHEN and CDR2 SYDVKM. CDR3 in amino acids: CASSFHLAGLSYEQYF. CDR3 DNA: TGTGCCAGCAGTTTTCATCTAGCGGGCCTCTCCTACGAGCAGTACTTC. Based on the CDR3 plus reference TRBV28 and TRBJ2-7, the full variable domain is DVKVTQSSRYLVKRTGEKVFLECVQDMDHENMFWYRQDPGLGLRLIYFSYDVKMKEKGDIPEGYSVSREKKERFSLILESASTNQTSMYLCASSFHLAGLSYEQYFGPGTRLTVT.

The chain combines TRBV5-1 with TRBJ2-3, with 7 bases lining up with TRBD1. The CDR3 is made up of 15 amino acids. Germline-derived CDR1 and CDR2 are SGHRS and YFSETQ. V trimming: 2 bases; J trimming: 5 bases; junction bases outside the gene matches: 8. The DNA for the CDR3 is TGCGCCAGCAGCTTCGACAGGGTGAGGGGAGATACGCAGTATTTT. Translated: CASSFDRVRGDTQYF.

This chain joins TRBV5-4 and TRBJ1-1; 9 positions agree with TRBD1. The germline gives CDR1 SGHNT, CDR2 YYREEE (reference sequence). V dropped 9 bases and J dropped 7; count of bases not matched to a gene: 10. The CDR3 is made up of 13 amino acids. Here the CDR3 DNA reads TGTGCCATCCTTGACAGGGGGACCTATGAAGCTTTCTTT. Translating gives CAILDRGTYEAFF.

The V call is TRBV15, the J call TRBJ1-4; weak D call: TRBD1 (5 bases). The CDR3 totals 14 residues. V was clipped by 5 bases and J by 4 bases, with 11 bases between them. Germline V gene data show CDR1 as LNHNV and CDR2 as YYDKDF (reference sequence). CDR3 protein: CATSPTGGNEKLFF. Written as DNA, the CDR3 is TGTGCCACCAGCCCTACGGGGGGTAATGAAAAACTGTTTTTT. The complete variable domain, with remaining parts taken from reference TRBV15 and TRBJ1-4, reads DAMVIQNPRYQVTQFGKPVTLSCSQTLNHNVMYWYQQKSSQAPKLLFHYYDKDFNNEADTPDNFQSRRPNTSFCFLDIRSPGLGDTAMYLCATSPTGGNEKLFFGSGTQLSVL.

The chain recombines TRBV6-1 with TRBJ2-3; 8 bases line up with TRBD2. CDR1 and CDR2 from the germline V gene are MNHNS and SASEGT. CDR3 length: 14 amino acids. Trimming removed 6 bases from V and 2 bases from J; junction bases left unmatched: 4. The CDR3 coding sequence is TGTGCCAGCAGCCGGACTAGCTTCACAGATACGCAGTATTTT. Residues: CASSRTSFTDTQYF.

The J gene is TRBJ2-3, the V gene TRBV29-1, with 11 bases aligning to TRBD2. Germline lookup yields CDR1 SQVTM and CDR2 ANQGSEA. The CDR3 is 15 residues long. J was trimmed by 2 bases and V by 6 bases; bases with no gene match: 7. For the CDR3, the DNA is TGCAGCGTCCTACTAGCGGGGGTGATCACAGATACGCAGTATTTT. It is translated as CSVLLAGVITDTQYF.

The V and J genes are TRBV7-9 and TRBJ1-1, with 10 positions matching TRBD1. Germline V gene lookup returns CDR1 SEHNR and CDR2 FQNEAQ (reference sequence). This CDR3 comprises 15 residues. J lost 4 bases, V lost 3 bases, and 5 bases had no gene match. Written as DNA, the CDR3 is TGTGCCAGCAGCTTCGGACAGGGGGATCTCACTGAAGCTTTCTTT. It codes for CASSFGQGDLTEAFF.